This T cell receptor (beta chain) was retrieved from a study of T cells after yellow fever vaccination. Study-level points and caveats: Weaker, the secondary response had a peak occurring faster, on day 5 versus 15. Post-booster samples contained most primary-vaccination clones (roughly 96% CD4, about 90% CD8).

This clonotype was found a few times. The antigen is unknown. Germline V gene sequence: CDR1 SGHTA, CDR2 FQGTGA. This CDR3 region has 15 residues. The V end was cut by 5 bases, the J end by 6 bases, with 16 bases between. For TCR, cDNA came from 5'RACE template switching, which added a universal primer site and UMIs. TCRdb ran MiXCR on the 5' RACE reads and lists one entry per CDR3 protein. Among roughly 310,000 distinct CDR3 sequences, 8% to 10% were seen once, and the ten largest hold 15% to 20%. This specimen was PBMCs, taken on the day of the first yellow fever vaccination. The J gene is TRBJ2-2, the V gene TRBV7-3; perhaps TRBD2 as D (7 bases). This clonotype was obtained from a man between 18 and 35 years old who received the YFV17D yellow fever vaccine. The CDR3 coding sequence is TGTGCCAGCAGCCCGACGAGGGGGGGGGCCGGGGAGCTGTTTTTT. Protein: CASSPTRGGAGELFF. The full variable domain, rest sourced from reference TRBV7-3 and TRBJ2-2, is GAGVSQTPSNKVTEKGKYVELRCDPISGHTALYWYRQSLGQGPEFLIYFQGTGAADDSGLPNDRFFAVRPEGSVSTLKIQRTERGDSAVYLCASSPTRGGAGELFFGEGSRLTVL.